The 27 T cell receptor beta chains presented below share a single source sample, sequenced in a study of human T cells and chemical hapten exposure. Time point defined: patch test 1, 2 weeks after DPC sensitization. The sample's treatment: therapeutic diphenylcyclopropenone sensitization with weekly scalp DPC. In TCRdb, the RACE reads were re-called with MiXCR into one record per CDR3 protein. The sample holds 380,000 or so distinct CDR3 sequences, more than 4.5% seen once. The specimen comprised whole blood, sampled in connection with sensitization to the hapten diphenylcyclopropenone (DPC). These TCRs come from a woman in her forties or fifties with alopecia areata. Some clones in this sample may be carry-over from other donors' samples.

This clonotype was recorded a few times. CDR3 sequence: CSVESRLSTEAFF. CDR3 DNA: TGCAGCGTTGAGTCGCGTCTGTCGACTGAAGCTTTCTTT. The chain has TRBV29-1 and TRBJ1-1; D remains unclear. Germline V gene data show CDR1 as SQVTM and CDR2 as ANQGSEA. The CDR3 spans 13 residues. The germline V and J ends were trimmed by 3 bases and 5 bases, with 13 bases remaining between them.

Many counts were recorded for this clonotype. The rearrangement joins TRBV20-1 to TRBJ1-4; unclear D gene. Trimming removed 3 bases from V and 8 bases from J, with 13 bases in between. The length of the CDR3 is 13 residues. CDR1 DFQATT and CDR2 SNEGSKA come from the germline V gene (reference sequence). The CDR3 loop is CSASMDGPEKLFF. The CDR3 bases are TGCAGTGCTAGTATGGACGGACCCGAAAAACTGTTTTTT.

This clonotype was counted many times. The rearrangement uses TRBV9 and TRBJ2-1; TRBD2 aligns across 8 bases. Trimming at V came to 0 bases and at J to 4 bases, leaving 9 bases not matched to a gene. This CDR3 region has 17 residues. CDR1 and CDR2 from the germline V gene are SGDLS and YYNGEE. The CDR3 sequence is CASSVAFGERGYNEQFF. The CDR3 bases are TGTGCCAGCAGCGTAGCTTTCGGAGAGCGGGGGTACAATGAGCAGTTCTTC.

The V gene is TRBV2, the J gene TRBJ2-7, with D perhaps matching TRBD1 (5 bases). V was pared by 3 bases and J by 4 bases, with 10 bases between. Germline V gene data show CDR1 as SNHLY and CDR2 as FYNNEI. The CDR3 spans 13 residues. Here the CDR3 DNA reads TGTGCCAGCAGTGACCAGGGTCTATACGAGCAGTACTTC. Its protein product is CASSDQGLYEQYF.

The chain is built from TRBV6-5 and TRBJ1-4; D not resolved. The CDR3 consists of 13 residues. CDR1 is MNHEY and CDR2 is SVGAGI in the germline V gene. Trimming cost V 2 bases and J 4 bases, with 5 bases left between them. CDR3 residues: CASSYGLNEKLFF. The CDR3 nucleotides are TGTGCCAGCAGTTACGGACTTAATGAAAAACTGTTTTTT.

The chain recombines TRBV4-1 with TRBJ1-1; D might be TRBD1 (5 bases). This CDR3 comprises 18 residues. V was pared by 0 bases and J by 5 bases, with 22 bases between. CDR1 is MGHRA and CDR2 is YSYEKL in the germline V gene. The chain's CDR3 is CASSQDEGHIGGRTEAFF. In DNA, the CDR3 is TGCGCCAGCAGCCAAGATGAAGGACACATCGGGGGGAGAACTGAAGCTTTCTTT.

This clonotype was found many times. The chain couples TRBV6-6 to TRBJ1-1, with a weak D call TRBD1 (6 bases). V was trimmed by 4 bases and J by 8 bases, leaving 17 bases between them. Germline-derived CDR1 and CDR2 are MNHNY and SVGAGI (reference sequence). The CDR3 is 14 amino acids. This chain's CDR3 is CASSSRTASSEAFF. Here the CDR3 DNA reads TGTGCCAGCAGTTCACGGACAGCGTCCTCCGAAGCTTTCTTT.

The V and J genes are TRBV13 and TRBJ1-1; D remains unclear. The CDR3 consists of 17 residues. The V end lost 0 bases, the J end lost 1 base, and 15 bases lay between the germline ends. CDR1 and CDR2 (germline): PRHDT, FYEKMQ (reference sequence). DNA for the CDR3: TGTGCCAGCAGCTTAGGCGGGCTTTTTGGGAGGAACACTGAAGCTTTCTTT. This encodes CASSLGGLFGRNTEAFF.

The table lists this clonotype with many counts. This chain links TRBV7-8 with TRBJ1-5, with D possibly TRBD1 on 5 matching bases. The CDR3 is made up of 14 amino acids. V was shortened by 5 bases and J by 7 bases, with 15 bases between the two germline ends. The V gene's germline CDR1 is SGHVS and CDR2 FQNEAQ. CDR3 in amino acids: CASSGRQGGQPQHF. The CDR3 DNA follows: TGTGCCAGCAGCGGGCGGCAGGGAGGCCAGCCCCAGCATTTT.

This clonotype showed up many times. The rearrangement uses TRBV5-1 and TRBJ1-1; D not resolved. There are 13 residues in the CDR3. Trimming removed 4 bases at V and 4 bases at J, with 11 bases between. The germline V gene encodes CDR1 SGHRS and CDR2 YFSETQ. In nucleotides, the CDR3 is TGCGCCAGCAGCCCGCGGGCCTCCACTGAAGCTTTCTTT. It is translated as CASSPRASTEAFF.

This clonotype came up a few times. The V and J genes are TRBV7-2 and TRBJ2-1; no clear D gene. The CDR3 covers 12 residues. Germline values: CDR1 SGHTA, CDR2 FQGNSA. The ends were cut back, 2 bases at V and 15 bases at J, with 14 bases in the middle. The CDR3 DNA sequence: TGTGCCAGCAGCTTATTGAGAGTTGAAGCGTTCTTC. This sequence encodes CASSLLRVEAFF.

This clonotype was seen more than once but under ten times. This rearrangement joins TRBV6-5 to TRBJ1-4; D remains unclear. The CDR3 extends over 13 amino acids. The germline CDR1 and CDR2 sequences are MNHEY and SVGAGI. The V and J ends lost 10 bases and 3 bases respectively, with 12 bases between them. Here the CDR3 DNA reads TGTGCCACCTCGGGAGGGCCTAATGAAAAACTGTTTTTT. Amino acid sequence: CATSGGPNEKLFF.

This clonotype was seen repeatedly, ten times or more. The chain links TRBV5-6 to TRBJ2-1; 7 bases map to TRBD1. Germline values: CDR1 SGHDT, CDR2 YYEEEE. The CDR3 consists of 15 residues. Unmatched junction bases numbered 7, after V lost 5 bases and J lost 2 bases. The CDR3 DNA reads TGTGCCAGCAGACCAGGACAGGTGCCCTACAATGAGCAGTTCTTC. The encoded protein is CASRPGQVPYNEQFF.

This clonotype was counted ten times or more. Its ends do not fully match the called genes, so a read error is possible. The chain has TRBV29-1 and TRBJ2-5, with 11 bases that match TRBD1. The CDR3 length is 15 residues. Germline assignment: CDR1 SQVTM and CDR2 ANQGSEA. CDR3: CSVEEDRGRFETQYF. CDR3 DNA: TGCAGCGTGGAAGAGGACAGGGGGCGTTTCGAGACCCAGTACTTC.

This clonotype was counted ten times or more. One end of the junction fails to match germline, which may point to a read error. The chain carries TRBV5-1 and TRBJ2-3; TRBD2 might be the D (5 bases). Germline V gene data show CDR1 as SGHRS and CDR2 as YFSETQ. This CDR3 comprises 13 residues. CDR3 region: CASSWTSTDTQYF. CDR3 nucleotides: TGTGCCAGCAGCTGGACTAGCACAGATACGCAGTATTTT.

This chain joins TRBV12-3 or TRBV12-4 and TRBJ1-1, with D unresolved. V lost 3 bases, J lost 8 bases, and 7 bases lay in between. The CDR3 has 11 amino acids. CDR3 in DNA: TGTGCCAGCAGTTTCTCTCGGGAAGCTTTCTTT. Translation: CASSFSREAFF.

CDR3 loop: CASSSPLYSGNTIYF. The DNA for the CDR3 is TGTGCCAGCAGTTCCCCTCTGTACTCTGGAAACACCATATATTTT. This sequence joins TRBV12-3 or TRBV12-4 and TRBJ1-3, with D hard to call. Trimming cost V 4 bases and J 0 bases, with 10 bases left between them. CDR3 length: 15 amino acids.

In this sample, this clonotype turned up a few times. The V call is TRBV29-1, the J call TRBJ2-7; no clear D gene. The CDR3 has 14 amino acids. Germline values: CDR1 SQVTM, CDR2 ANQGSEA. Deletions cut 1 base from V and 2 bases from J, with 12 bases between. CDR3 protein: CSVEGPSATYEQYF. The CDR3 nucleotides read TGCAGCGTTGAAGGACCCAGCGCGACCTACGAGCAGTACTTC.

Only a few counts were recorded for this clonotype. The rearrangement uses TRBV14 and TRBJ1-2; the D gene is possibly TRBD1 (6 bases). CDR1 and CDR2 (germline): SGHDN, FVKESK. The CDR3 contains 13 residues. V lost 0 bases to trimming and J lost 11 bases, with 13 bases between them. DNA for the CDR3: TGTGCCAGCAGCCAAGAGGTAGACAGGCCTTACACCTTC. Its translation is CASSQEVDRPYTF.

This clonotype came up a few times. The DNA of the CDR3 is TGTGCCAGCAGCTTAATGAGTAGAATCTCTGCCGCGAACACCGGGGAGCTGTTTTTT. This codes for CASSLMSRISAANTGELFF. V gene TRBV7-8 combines with J gene TRBJ2-2, with unresolved D. The CDR3 is made up of 19 amino acids. V lost 2 bases, J lost 0 bases, and 19 bases lay in between. In germline, CDR1 is SGHVS, CDR2 FQNEAQ.

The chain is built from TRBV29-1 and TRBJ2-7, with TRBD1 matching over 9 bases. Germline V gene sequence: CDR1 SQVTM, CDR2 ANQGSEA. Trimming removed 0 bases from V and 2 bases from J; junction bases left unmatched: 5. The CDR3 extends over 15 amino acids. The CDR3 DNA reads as TGCAGCGTTGAAGATCAGGACAGGGGTCCCTACGAGCAGTACTTC. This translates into CSVEDQDRGPYEQYF.

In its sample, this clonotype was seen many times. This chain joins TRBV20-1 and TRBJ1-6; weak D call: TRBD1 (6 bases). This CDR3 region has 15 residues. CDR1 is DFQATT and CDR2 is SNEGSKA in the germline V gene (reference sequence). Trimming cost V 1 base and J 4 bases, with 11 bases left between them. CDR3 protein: CSARAQGSYNSPLHF. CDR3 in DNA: TGCAGTGCTAGAGCGCAGGGGTCATATAATTCACCCCTCCACTTT.

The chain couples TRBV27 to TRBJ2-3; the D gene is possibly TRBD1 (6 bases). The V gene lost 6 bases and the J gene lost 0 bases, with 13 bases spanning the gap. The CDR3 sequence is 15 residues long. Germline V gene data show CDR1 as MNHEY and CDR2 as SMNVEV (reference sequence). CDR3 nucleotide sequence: TGTGCCAGCAGGTCCGGGACAACTAGCACAGATACGCAGTATTTT. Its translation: CASRSGTTSTDTQYF.

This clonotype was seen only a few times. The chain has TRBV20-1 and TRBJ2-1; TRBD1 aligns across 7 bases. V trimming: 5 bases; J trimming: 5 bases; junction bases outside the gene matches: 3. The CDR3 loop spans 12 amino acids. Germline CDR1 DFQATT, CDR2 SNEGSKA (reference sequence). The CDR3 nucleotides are TGCAGTGCTGTCGACAGGGACAATGAGCAGTTCTTC. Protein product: CSAVDRDNEQFF.

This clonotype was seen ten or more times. The chain's CDR3 is CASNTGALSYGYTF. The DNA of the CDR3 is TGTGCCAGCAATACAGGGGCGCTTAGCTATGGCTACACCTTC. This chain uses TRBV2 with TRBJ1-2; 7 bases agree with TRBD1. The CDR3 runs to 14 residues. Unmatched junction bases numbered 9, after V lost 7 bases and J lost 4 bases. Looked up from germline, CDR1 is SNHLY and CDR2 is FYNNEI.

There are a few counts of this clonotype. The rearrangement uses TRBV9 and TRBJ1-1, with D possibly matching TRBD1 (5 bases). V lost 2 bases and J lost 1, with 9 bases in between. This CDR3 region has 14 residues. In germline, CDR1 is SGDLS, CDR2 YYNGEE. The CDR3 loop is CASSVGASNTEAFF. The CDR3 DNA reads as TGTGCCAGCAGCGTCGGGGCGTCGAACACTGAAGCTTTCTTT.

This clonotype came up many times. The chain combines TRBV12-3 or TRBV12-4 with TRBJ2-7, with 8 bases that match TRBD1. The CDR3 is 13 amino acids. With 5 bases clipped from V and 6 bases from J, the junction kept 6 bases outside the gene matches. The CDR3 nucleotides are TGTGCCAGCAGTCTACTGACAGGGGCCGAGCAGTACTTC. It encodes CASSLLTGAEQYF.